The 5 T cell receptor beta chains reported below all come from one sample, sequenced in a study of beta chain features in type 1 diabetes. Expressed TCRB transcripts were sequenced after all isolated RNA was converted to cDNA. The method was immunoSEQ multiplex PCR; TCRdb's version includes in-frame clones alone and lacks a portion of them. The sample includes 200,000 to 250,000 clones, over 12% seen only once; the top ten take roughly 0.028%. Sequencing was performed on naive CD4+ T cells from blood. The receptors derive from a woman aged 40-49 years in good health.

The chain combines TRBV5-6 with TRBJ2-5, with 9 bases lining up with TRBD2. The CDR3 spans 18 residues. Germline CDR1 is SGHDT and CDR2 is YYEEEE. V dropped 5 bases and J dropped 4; count of bases not matched to a gene: 18. CDR3 sequence reads: CASSLFRLSGGGVETQYF. Written as DNA, the CDR3 is TGTGCCAGCAGTCTTTTCCGTCTTAGCGGGGGTGGGGTAGAGACCCAGTACTTC.

This clone was counted only a few times. The chain combines TRBV10-3 with TRBJ2-3; D may be TRBD2 (6 bases). This CDR3 is 17 amino acids long. Germline loops: CDR1 ENHRY, CDR2 SYGVKD. Trimming removed 0 bases from V and 4 bases from J, with 17 bases in between. CDR3 nucleotide sequence: TGTGCCATCAGTGAGTCGTCCGGGCAAACGGGGGCAGATACGCAGTATTTT. It translates to CAISESSGQTGADTQYF.

The table lists this clone with a few counts. The chain couples TRBV15 to TRBJ2-4; possibly TRBD1 for D (5 bases). The germline V gene encodes CDR1 LNHNV and CDR2 YYDKDF (reference sequence). This CDR3 is built from 15 residues. V shed 5 bases and J shed 3 bases, with 14 bases lying between them. CDR3 amino acids: CATSARQFDKNIQYF. In nucleotides, the CDR3 is TGTGCCACCAGCGCACGACAGTTTGACAAAAACATTCAGTACTTC.

The chain couples TRBV5-1 to TRBJ1-2; 11 bases align to TRBD1. The J segment lost 1 base and the V segment lost 3 bases, leaving 8 bases of the junction unmatched. The CDR3 has 17 amino acids. From germline, CDR1 is SGHRS and CDR2 YFSETQ. The CDR3 DNA sequence: TGCGCCAGCAGCTCGCGGACAGGGGGCGCGGGTAACTATGGCTACACCTTC. Translated, it gives CASSSRTGGAGNYGYTF. The full variable domain, with the rest looked up from reference TRBV5-1 and TRBJ1-2, is KAGVTQTPRYLIKTRGQQVTLSCSPISGHRSVSWYQQTPGQGLQFLFEYFSETQRNKGNFPGRFSGRQFSNSRSEMNVSTLELGDSALYLCASSSRTGGAGNYGYTFGSGTRLTVV.

A few counts support this clone. The chain links TRBV11-2 to TRBJ2-1; no clear D. V lost 7 bases and J 3 bases, leaving 13 bases between the germline ends. Germline V lookup: CDR1 SGHAT, CDR2 FQNNGV. The CDR3 consists of 14 residues. The CDR3 sequence: CASTNIALYNEQFF. Written as DNA, the CDR3 is TGTGCCAGCACGAACATAGCCCTCTACAATGAGCAGTTCTTC.